This entry lists 12 T cell receptor beta chains sequenced from one sample in a study of blood T cell repertoires in COVID-19. Some clones are missing from TCRdb's copy, which holds only in-frame ones; the method was immunoSEQ multiplex PCR. The table has some 270,000 clones, roughly 88% seen once. Sequencing was done on a sample of PBMCs or T cells enriched from blood (not recorded which). These receptors originate from a woman aged 40 to 49 who had been exposed to COVID-19.

The J gene is TRBJ2-7, the V gene TRBV14; D unresolved. There are 13 residues in the CDR3. Trimming shortened V by 1 base and J by 6 bases, and 10 bases separated the two germline ends. Germline lookup yields CDR1 SGHDN and CDR2 FVKESK. This CDR3 is CASSQGSSLEQYV. The CDR3, as DNA: TGTGCCAGCAGCCAAGGGAGCTCTCTCGAGCAGTACGTC.

The V call is TRBV6-2 or TRBV6-3, the J call TRBJ2-1, with 13 bases identical to TRBD2. The length of the CDR3 is 18 residues. Germline CDR1 reads MNHEY; CDR2 reads SVGEGT. With V trimmed by 2 bases and J by 10 bases, 14 bases remained unmatched. In DNA, the CDR3 is TGTGCCAGCAGTTACCAACCGAGGACTAGCGGGAGCCCCAACGAGCAGTTCTTC. It specifies CASSYQPRTSGSPNEQFF.

This clone was recorded only once. The chain links TRBV18 to TRBJ1-2, with 7 bases matching TRBD1. Trimming cost V 3 bases and J 8 bases; bases outside gene matches: 12. Germline V gene lookup returns CDR1 KGHSH and CDR2 LQKENI. This CDR3 spans 15 amino acids. The CDR3 bases are TGTGCCAGCTCACCCAACTTCAATGGACAGGAAGGCTACACCTTC. The encoded protein is CASSPNFNGQEGYTF.

Here the CDR3 reads CASSIRQGGWNYGYTF. The CDR3 DNA reads as TGTGCCAGTAGTATACGACAGGGGGGATGGAACTATGGCTACACCTTC. The rearrangement joins TRBV19 to TRBJ1-2, with 9 bases fitting TRBD1. The CDR3 is made up of 16 amino acids. With 2 bases clipped from V and 2 bases from J, the junction kept 6 bases outside the gene matches. Germline lookup yields CDR1 LNHDA and CDR2 SQIVND (reference sequence).

Of note for this clone: An end of the junction does not agree with germline; a read error may underlie this. The V gene is TRBV5-8, the J gene TRBJ1-1; D unclear. The CDR3 runs to 11 residues. Germline V gives CDR1 SGHTS, CDR2 YDEGEE. CDR3 sequence (DNA): TGTGCCAGCAGCTTGGTGGTCAGTCTCTCGTTT. Its protein is CASSLVVSLSF. The complete variable domain, with remaining parts taken from reference TRBV5-8 and TRBJ1-1, reads EAGVTQSPTHLIKTRGQQATLRCSPISGHTSVYWYQQALGLGLQFLLWYDEGEERNRGNFPPRFSGRQFPNYSSELNVNALELEDSALYLCASSLVVSLSFGQGTRLTVV.

CDR3 protein: CASSLDRDVSYTF. CDR3 bases: TGTGCCAGCAGCCTCGACAGGGACGTTAGCTACACCTTC. The chain has TRBV14 and TRBJ1-2, with 7 bases aligning to TRBD1. Trimming at V came to 4 bases and at J to 9 bases, leaving 8 bases not matched to a gene. CDR3 length equals 13 residues. Germline lookup yields CDR1 SGHDN and CDR2 FVKESK.

The chain uses TRBV5-1 and TRBJ1-1; tentatively, D is TRBD1 (6 bases). The CDR3 length is 14 residues. Germline V gene lookup returns CDR1 SGHRS and CDR2 YFSETQ. Trimming shortened V by 4 bases and J by 5 bases, and 15 bases separated the two germline ends. CDR3 loop: CASSVTGILTEAFF. The DNA for the CDR3 is TGCGCCAGCAGCGTAACAGGGATTCTGACTGAAGCTTTCTTT.

The gene calls are TRBV5-4 and TRBJ2-1; 10 nucleotides align to TRBD2. The CDR3 contains 15 residues. Germline loops: CDR1 SGHNT, CDR2 YYREEE (reference sequence). Germline trimming cut 5 bases from V and 3 bases from J; bases unmatched to any gene: 5. Written as DNA, the CDR3 is TGTGCCAGCAGAACTAGCGGGAAGAACTACAATGAGCAGTTCTTC. Translated: CASRTSGKNYNEQFF.

The chain joins TRBV20-1 to TRBJ2-1; 8 bases line up with TRBD2. CDR1 is DFQATT, CDR2 SNEGSKA, per germline (reference sequence). This CDR3 region has 18 residues. The trim removed 6 bases at V and 0 bases at J, leaving 16 bases unmatched. CDR3 sequence (DNA): TGCAGTGCCAGTCGAGGGTTACTAGCGGTGAGCTCCTACAATGAGCAGTTCTTC. Translated: CSASRGLLAVSSYNEQFF.

CDR3 sequence reads: CAISESEGNGEKLFF. The CDR3, as DNA: TGTGCCATCAGTGAGTCGGAGGGAAATGGCGAAAAACTGTTTTTT. The chain carries TRBV10-3 and TRBJ1-4, with unresolved D. Trimming cost V 0 bases and J 8 bases, with 13 bases left between them. The CDR3 covers 15 residues. Germline V gene sequence: CDR1 ENHRY, CDR2 SYGVKD.

This clone was recorded only once. The V call is TRBV5-5, the J call TRBJ1-3, with 10 bases identical to TRBD1. With V trimmed by 4 bases and J by 4 bases, 11 bases remained unmatched. The CDR3 is 17 residues long. The germline V gene encodes CDR1 SGHKS and CDR2 YYEKEE (reference sequence). CDR3 bases: TGTGCCAGCAGCCCTTACCCCGACAGGGGGCTGGGAAACACCATATATTTT. This sequence encodes CASSPYPDRGLGNTIYF.

The rearrangement uses TRBV6-5 and TRBJ1-2; 7 bases line up with TRBD1. With 5 bases clipped from V and 2 bases from J, the junction kept 5 bases outside the gene matches. The CDR3 has 14 residues. Germline V gene sequence: CDR1 MNHEY, CDR2 SVGAGI. Here the CDR3 DNA reads TGTGCCAGCAGTCCTCCGGGACAGAACTATGGCTACACCTTC. Its protein is CASSPPGQNYGYTF.